The clone carrying this T cell receptor (beta chain) was recorded a few times. These data originate in a study of Ad26.COV2.S vaccination and SARS-CoV-2 variants. CDR3 length: 15 residues. V was clipped by 6 bases and J by 1 base, with 15 bases between them. Germline CDR1 and CDR2: LNHDA and SQIVND (reference sequence). Clones were read by immunoSEQ multiplex PCR, and TCRdb kept only the in-frame ones, dropping some. The sample yields 300,000 to 400,000 clones, under 95% seen once. This specimen consisted of peripheral blood, obtained after recovery from COVID-19. The J gene is TRBJ2-5, the V gene TRBV19, with D tentatively TRBD1 (6 bases). The TCR comes from a human donor who had recovered from COVID-19. CDR3 protein: CASSPGGKSQETQYF. The CDR3 DNA sequence: TGTGCCAGTAGCCCTGGGGGCAAATCCCAAGAGACCCAGTACTTC.